The clone carrying this T cell receptor (beta chain) was observed a single time. The data derive from a study of T cell changes during pregnancy in multiple sclerosis. The germline CDR1 and CDR2 sequences are MNHEY and SMNVEV (reference sequence). CDR3 length: 13 residues. The ends lost 6 bases at V and 4 bases at J; junction bases unmatched: 4. This table comes from immunoSEQ multiplex PCR, and its TCRdb copy is limited to in-frame clones, with some not included. The top ten hold approximately 26% of the sample, which has around 40,000 clones, about 90% seen once. This chain connects TRBV27 to TRBJ2-7, with 9 bases identical to TRBD1. The sample consisted of CD8+ T cells from peripheral blood mononuclear cells, taken before pregnancy. The TCR was taken from a female donor with multiple sclerosis, enrolled in a pregnancy study. CDR3 sequence (DNA): TGTGCCAGCAGCGGGACAGGGATATACGAGCAGTACTTC. Its translation: CASSGTGIYEQYF.